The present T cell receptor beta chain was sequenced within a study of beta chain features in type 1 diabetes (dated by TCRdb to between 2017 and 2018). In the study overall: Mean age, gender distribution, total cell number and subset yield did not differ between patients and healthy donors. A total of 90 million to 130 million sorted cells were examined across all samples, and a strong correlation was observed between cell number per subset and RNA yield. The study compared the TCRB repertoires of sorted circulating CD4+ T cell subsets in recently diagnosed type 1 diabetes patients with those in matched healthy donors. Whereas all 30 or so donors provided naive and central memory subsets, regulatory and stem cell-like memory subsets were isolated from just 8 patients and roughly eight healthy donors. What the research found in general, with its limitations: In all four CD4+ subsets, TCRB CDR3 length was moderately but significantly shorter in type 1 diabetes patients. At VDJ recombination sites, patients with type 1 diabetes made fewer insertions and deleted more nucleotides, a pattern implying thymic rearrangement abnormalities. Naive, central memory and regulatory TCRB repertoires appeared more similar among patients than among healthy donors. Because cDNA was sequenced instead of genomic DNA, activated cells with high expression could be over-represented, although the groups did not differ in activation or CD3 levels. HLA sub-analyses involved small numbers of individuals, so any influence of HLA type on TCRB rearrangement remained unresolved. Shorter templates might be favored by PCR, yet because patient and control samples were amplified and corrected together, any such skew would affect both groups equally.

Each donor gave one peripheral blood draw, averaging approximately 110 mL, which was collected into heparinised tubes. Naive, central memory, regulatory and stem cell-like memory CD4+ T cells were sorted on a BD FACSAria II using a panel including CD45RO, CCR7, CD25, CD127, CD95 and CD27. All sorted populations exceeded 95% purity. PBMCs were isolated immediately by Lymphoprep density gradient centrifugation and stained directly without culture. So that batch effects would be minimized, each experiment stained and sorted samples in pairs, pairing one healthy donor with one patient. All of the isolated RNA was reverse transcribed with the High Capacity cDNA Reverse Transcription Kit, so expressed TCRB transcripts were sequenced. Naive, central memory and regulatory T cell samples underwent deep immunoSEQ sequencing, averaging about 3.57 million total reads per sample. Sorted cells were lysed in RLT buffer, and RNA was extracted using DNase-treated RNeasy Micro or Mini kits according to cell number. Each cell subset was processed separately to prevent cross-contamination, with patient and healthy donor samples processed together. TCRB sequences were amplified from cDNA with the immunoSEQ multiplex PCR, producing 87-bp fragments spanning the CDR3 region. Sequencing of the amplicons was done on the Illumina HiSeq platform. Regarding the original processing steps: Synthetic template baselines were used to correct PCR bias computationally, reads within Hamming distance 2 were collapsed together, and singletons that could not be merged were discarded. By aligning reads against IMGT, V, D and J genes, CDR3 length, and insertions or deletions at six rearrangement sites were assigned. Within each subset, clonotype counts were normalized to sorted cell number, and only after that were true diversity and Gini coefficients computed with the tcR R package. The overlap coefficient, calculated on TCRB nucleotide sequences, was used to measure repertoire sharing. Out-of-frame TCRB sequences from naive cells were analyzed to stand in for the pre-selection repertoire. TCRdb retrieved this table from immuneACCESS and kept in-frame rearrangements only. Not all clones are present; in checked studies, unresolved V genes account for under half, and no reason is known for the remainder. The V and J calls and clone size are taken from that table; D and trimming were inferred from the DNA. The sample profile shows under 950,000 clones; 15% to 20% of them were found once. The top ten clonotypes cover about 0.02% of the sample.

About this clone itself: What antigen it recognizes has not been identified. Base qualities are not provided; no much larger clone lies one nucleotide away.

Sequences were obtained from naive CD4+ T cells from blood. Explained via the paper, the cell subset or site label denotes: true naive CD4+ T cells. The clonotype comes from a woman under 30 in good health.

CDR3 reads: CASSKAYSTGVLEFF. The DNA is as follows: TGTGCCAGTAGTAAGGCGTACTCCACAGGGGTCCTAGAGTTCTTC. Recombination joined TRBV19 with TRBJ2-1; 7 bases in between match TRBD1. As encoded in the germline V gene (reference sequence), CDR1 is LNHDA while CDR2 is SQIVND. The CDR3 numbers 15 residues from cysteine through phenylalanine. Of the read, only the CDR3 DNA is kept; its 45 bases are in frame from base 1. From V the trimming removes 4 bases and from J it removes 14 bases, while the gene matches leave 17 bases of the junction unaccounted for.